Shown below are 22 T cell receptor beta chains from a single sample sequenced in a study of T cells in Graves' hyperthyroidism and ophthalmopathy. Template material for amplifying TCR beta CDR3 regions consisted of RNA transcripts. A set of HTBI primers served as the primers for a first-round RT-PCR of the TCR CDR3. TCRdb analysed the multiplex PCR reads with MiXCR anew, one entry per CDR3 protein. The table has approximately 380,000 distinct CDR3 sequences, about 18% seen once. What was sequenced was blood. Receptors were obtained from a woman between 18 and 29 years old with Graves' hyperthyroidism.

Many counts were recorded for this clonotype. This sequence joins TRBV12-3 or TRBV12-4 and TRBJ2-2; possibly TRBD1 for D (5 bases). This CDR3 is built from 14 residues. Trimming took off 10 bases at V and 0 bases at J, with 12 bases between the two ends. CDR3 coding DNA: TGTGCCACTTCTAGGACAACGAACACCGGGGAGCTGTTTTTT. Its translation is CATSRTTNTGELFF.

This clonotype showed up many times. The chain carries TRBV6-5 and TRBJ2-5; D possibly corresponds to TRBD2 (5 bases). This CDR3 contains 15 residues. In germline, CDR1 is MNHEY, CDR2 SVGAGI. The ends were cut back, 6 bases at V and 5 bases at J, with 19 bases in the middle. CDR3 amino acids: CASRPLPPSGETQYF. The CDR3 nucleotides read TGTGCCAGCAGACCTCTCCCGCCCTCGGGGGAGACCCAGTACTTC.

This clonotype has a count of ten or more. The J gene is TRBJ2-5, the V gene TRBV11-2; D ambiguous. Germline V CDR1 and CDR2: SGHAT, FQNNGV. The V end was cut by 5 bases, the J end by 0 bases, with 4 bases between. The CDR3 extends over 12 amino acids. CDR3 sequence reads: CASSAHQETQYF. CDR3 coding DNA: TGTGCCAGCAGCGCCCACCAAGAGACCCAGTACTTC.

This clonotype was counted between two and nine times. Compared with germline, one end of the junction differs, possibly owing to a read error. This sequence joins TRBV19 and TRBJ1-5; 9 nucleotides agree with TRBD1. The CDR3 has 13 amino acids. Germline V lookup: CDR1 LNHDA, CDR2 SQIVND (reference sequence). CDR3 residues: CASSDRGHQPQRF. For the CDR3, the DNA is TGTGCCAGCTCGGACAGGGGCCATCAGCCCCAGCGTTTT.

The table lists this clonotype with many counts. This chain connects TRBV27 to TRBJ2-7, with TRBD2 matching over 12 bases. The ends lost 8 bases at V and 2 bases at J; junction bases unmatched: 7. Germline V gene lookup returns CDR1 MNHEY and CDR2 SMNVEV (reference sequence). This CDR3 has 15 amino acids. The CDR3 DNA reads TGTGCCAGCCGACTAGCGGGGGCCCCACCCTACGAGCAGTACTTC. As protein: CASRLAGAPPYEQYF.

The table lists this clonotype with many counts. This sequence joins TRBV9 and TRBJ1-1; unclear D gene. V was trimmed by 0 bases and J by 2 bases, leaving 11 bases between them. The CDR3 is 15 residues long. In germline, CDR1 is SGDLS, CDR2 YYNGEE. CDR3 sequence: CASSVGSALNTEAFF. DNA for the CDR3: TGTGCCAGCAGCGTAGGCAGCGCCCTTAACACTGAAGCTTTCTTT.

The chain combines TRBV6-4 with TRBJ1-2; D is possibly TRBD1 (6 bases). The ends were cut back, 0 bases at V and 7 bases at J, with 12 bases in the middle. The CDR3 runs 14 residues. The germline V gene has CDR1 MRHNA and CDR2 SNTAGT. The DNA for the CDR3 is TGTGCCAGCAGTGACTCCGGGGGGCGTCTTGGCTACACCTTC. It encodes CASSDSGGRLGYTF.

This clonotype was seen repeatedly, ten times or more. The CDR3 here is CASSLGTSGGGNTGELFF. The DNA for the CDR3 is TGTGCCAGCAGCTTAGGAACCAGCGGGGGCGGGAACACCGGGGAGCTGTTTTTT. V is TRBV7-6 and J is TRBJ2-2, with 8 bases that match TRBD2. Germline lookup yields CDR1 SGHVS and CDR2 FNYEAQ. This CDR3 has 18 residues. J was trimmed by 1 base and V by 1 base; bases with no gene match: 8.

This rearrangement joins TRBV27 to TRBJ1-5; no definite D call. V was shortened by 3 bases and J by 0 bases, with 12 bases between the two germline ends. The CDR3 has 16 residues. Germline V gives CDR1 MNHEY, CDR2 SMNVEV (reference sequence). CDR3 loop: CASSLGPVYSNQPQHF. The CDR3 nucleotides read TGTGCCAGCAGTTTGGGTCCCGTTTATAGCAATCAGCCCCAGCATTTT.

This clonotype was seen many times. The V gene is TRBV19, the J gene TRBJ1-5; 9 bases match TRBD1. This CDR3 comprises 16 residues. V was pared by 5 bases and J by 3 bases, with 8 bases of the junction left unmatched. In germline, CDR1 is LNHDA, CDR2 SQIVND (reference sequence). Here the CDR3 reads CASSVPGQGDNQPQHF. CDR3 nucleotide sequence: TGTGCCAGTAGTGTGCCGGGACAGGGAGACAATCAGCCCCAGCATTTT. Variable domain in full (rest from reference TRBV19 and TRBJ1-5): DGGITQSPKYLFRKEGQNVTLSCEQNLNHDAMYWYRQDPGQGLRLIYYSQIVNDFQKGDIAEGYSVSREKKESFPLTVTSAQKNPTAFYLCASSVPGQGDNQPQHFGDGTRLSIL.

This clonotype was seen a few times. The J gene is TRBJ1-1, the V gene TRBV9, with 8 bases identical to TRBD1. Trimming removed 4 bases from V and 3 bases from J; junction bases left unmatched: 8. The CDR3 is 15 amino acids. CDR1 and CDR2 (germline): SGDLS, YYNGEE. The CDR3 DNA sequence: TGTGCCAGCAGCCCTCGGACAGGGAAGGACACTGAAGCTTTCTTT. Its protein product is CASSPRTGKDTEAFF.

In this sample, this clonotype turned up many times. This chain joins TRBV6-1 and TRBJ1-2; possibly TRBD1 for D (5 bases). The CDR3 runs to 12 residues. Germline V gene sequence: CDR1 MNHNS, CDR2 SASEGT. Trimming took 8 bases from V and 5 from J, leaving 12 bases between them. CDR3 sequence (DNA): TGTGCCAGCCCGGGGACCGATTATGGCTACACCTTC. This translates into CASPGTDYGYTF.

This clonotype showed up many times. The V call is TRBV20-1, the J call TRBJ1-1; D remains unclear. V dropped 5 bases and J dropped 0 bases, with 10 bases sitting between them. The CDR3 is 13 residues long. Looked up from germline, CDR1 is DFQATT and CDR2 is SNEGSKA (reference sequence). The CDR3: CSAPSTVNTEAFF. CDR3 sequence (DNA): TGCAGTGCTCCTTCCACAGTGAACACTGAAGCTTTCTTT.

This clonotype appeared many times. This rearrangement joins TRBV6-4 to TRBJ1-1; 9 positions match TRBD1. With V trimmed by 8 bases and J by 1 base, 14 bases remained unmatched. The CDR3 is 17 amino acids. Germline values: CDR1 MRHNA, CDR2 SNTAGT. The CDR3 reads CASLVDRGSSGNTEAFF. The CDR3 DNA follows: TGTGCCAGCCTCGTTGACAGGGGGTCTTCCGGGAACACTGAAGCTTTCTTT.

Ten or more counts support this clonotype. The J gene is TRBJ1-1, the V gene TRBV9, with D hard to call. The CDR3 loop spans 14 amino acids. Trimming shortened V by 0 bases and J by 7 bases, and 13 bases separated the two germline ends. Looked up from germline, CDR1 is SGDLS and CDR2 is YYNGEE. The CDR3 sequence is CASSVGHLSGEAFF. The CDR3 region has the DNA TGTGCCAGCAGCGTAGGACACCTATCAGGTGAAGCTTTCTTT.

V usage is TRBV12-3 or TRBV12-4 and J usage is TRBJ2-7, with 8 bases fitting TRBD2. This CDR3 has 16 residues. The junction had 9 bases not matched to a gene; V was cut back by 3 bases and J by 2 bases. The CDR3 coding sequence is TGTGCCAGCAGTTTTAGGGGGGGAGCGGGAGCCTACGAGCAGTACTTC. Its protein is CASSFRGGAGAYEQYF.

The chain employs TRBV12-3 or TRBV12-4 and TRBJ2-7; D may be TRBD1 (5 bases). Trimming cost V 7 bases and J 3 bases, with 13 bases left between them. This CDR3 has 13 amino acids. For the CDR3, the DNA is TGTGCCAGCACCTTCAAAAGGGGCTACGAGCAGTACTTC. Protein: CASTFKRGYEQYF.

This clonotype was counted ten times or more. This chain joins TRBV20-1 and TRBJ2-2, with D perhaps TRBD1 (6 bases). Germline-derived CDR1 and CDR2 are DFQATT and SNEGSKA (reference sequence). The V gene lost 5 bases and the J gene lost 4 bases, with 11 bases spanning the gap. This CDR3 has 13 amino acids. The CDR3 sequence: CSALGTLTGELFF. The DNA for the CDR3 is TGCAGTGCTCTCGGGACACTCACCGGGGAGCTGTTTTTT.

This chain joins TRBV2 and TRBJ1-5; perhaps TRBD1 as D (5 bases). Germline CDR1 and CDR2: SNHLY and FYNNEI. CDR3 length: 14 amino acids. V lost 5 bases to trimming and J lost 6 bases, with 14 bases between them. This CDR3 is CASSHKGFTQPQHF. The CDR3 coding sequence is TGTGCCAGCAGTCACAAGGGGTTTACTCAGCCCCAGCATTTT.

The table lists this clonotype with many counts. The V gene is TRBV19, the J gene TRBJ2-7; 7 bases agree with TRBD1. This CDR3 is built from 16 residues. Looked up from germline, CDR1 is LNHDA and CDR2 is SQIVND (reference sequence). V lost 2 bases to trimming and J lost 2 bases; unmatched junction nucleotides: 9. The CDR3 is CASSIWTGLDPYEQYF. The CDR3, as DNA: TGTGCCAGTAGTATATGGACAGGTTTGGATCCCTACGAGCAGTACTTC.

This clonotype was recorded many times. The chain carries TRBV6-5 and TRBJ1-2; D might be TRBD1 (5 bases). This CDR3 comprises 13 residues. V was shortened by 2 bases and J by 6 bases, with 10 bases between the two germline ends. CDR1 MNHEY and CDR2 SVGAGI come from the germline V gene. CDR3 bases: TGTGCCAGCAGTTACCTGGGGGGAAATGGCTACACCTTC. It translates to CASSYLGGNGYTF.

Note on this clonotype: Mismatch with germline at one junction end may stem from a read error. The chain is built from TRBV3-1 and TRBJ2-2; maybe TRBD2 (5 bases). CDR1 and CDR2 (germline): LGHDT, YNNKEL (reference sequence). This CDR3 spans 13 amino acids. The CDR3, as DNA: TGTGTCAGCAGCCTCGGGATCACCGGGGAGCTGTTTTTT. Amino acid sequence: CVSSLGITGELFF.